The present entry profiles one TCR beta chain with its context. Antigen unknown. V shed 7 bases and J 1 base; nucleotides not matched to a gene: 11. Germline V gene lookup returns CDR1 SEHNR and CDR2 FQNEAQ (reference sequence). CDR3 length: 17 amino acids. This entry comes from a study of cytomegalovirus exposure and HLA in healthy donors. In the study overall: Researchers previously reported finding about 110 million unique TCR beta sequences from 170 million or so T cells.

Study results and caveats: As was reported, the classifier diagnosed cytomegalovirus status with high specificity and sensitivity.

Both 60 Vbeta primers and 13 Jbeta primers went into the PCR. The protocol was immunoSEQ multiplex PCR, while the TCRdb copy is restricted to in-frame clones and leaves out a portion. This sample has 150,000 to 200,000 clones, with around 80% found just once. The clonotype originates from a woman in her twenties or thirties in good health and CMV-seropositive. The chain links TRBV7-9 to TRBJ2-3; 10 bases align to TRBD2. The sequenced sample was PBMCs. CDR3 in DNA: TGTGCCAGCATCCCCAATAGCGGGAGGTGGGGCACAGATACGCAGTATTTT. This gives the protein CASIPNSGRWGTDTQYF.